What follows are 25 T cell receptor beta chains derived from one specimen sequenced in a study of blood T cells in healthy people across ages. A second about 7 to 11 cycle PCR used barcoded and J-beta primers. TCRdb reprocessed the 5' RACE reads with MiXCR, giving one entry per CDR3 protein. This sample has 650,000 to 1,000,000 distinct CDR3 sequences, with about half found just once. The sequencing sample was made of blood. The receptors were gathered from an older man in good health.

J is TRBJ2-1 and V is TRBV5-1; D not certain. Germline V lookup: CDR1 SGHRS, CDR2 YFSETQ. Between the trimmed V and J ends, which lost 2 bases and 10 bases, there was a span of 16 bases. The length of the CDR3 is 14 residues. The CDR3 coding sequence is TGCGCCAGCAGCTTTGGGCCCAGCTCCTACGAGCAGTTCTTC. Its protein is CASSFGPSSYEQFF.

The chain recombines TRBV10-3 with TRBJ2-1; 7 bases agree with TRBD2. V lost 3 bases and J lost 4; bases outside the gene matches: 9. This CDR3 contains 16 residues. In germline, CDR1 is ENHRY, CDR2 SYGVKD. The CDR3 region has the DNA TGTGCCATCAGTGAAGGCGTAGCGGGTGGGTACAATGAGCAGTTCTTC. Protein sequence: CAISEGVAGGYNEQFF.

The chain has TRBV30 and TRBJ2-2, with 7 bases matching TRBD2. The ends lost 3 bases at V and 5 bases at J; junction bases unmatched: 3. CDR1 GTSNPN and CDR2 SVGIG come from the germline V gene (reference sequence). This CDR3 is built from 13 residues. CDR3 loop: CAWSGLGTGELFF. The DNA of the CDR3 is TGTGCCTGGAGCGGACTAGGGACCGGGGAGCTGTTTTTT.

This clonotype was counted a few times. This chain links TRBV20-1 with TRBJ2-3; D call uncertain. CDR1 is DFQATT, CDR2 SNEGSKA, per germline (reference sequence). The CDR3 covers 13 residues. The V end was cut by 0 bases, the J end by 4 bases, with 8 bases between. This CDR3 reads CSARDVRADTQYF. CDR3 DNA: TGCAGTGCTAGAGATGTAAGAGCAGATACGCAGTATTTT.

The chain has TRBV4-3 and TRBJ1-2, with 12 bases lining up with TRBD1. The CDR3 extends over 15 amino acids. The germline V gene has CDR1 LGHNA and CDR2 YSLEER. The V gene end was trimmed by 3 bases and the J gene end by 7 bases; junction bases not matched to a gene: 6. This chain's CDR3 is CASSQEGQGAGGYTF. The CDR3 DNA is TGCGCCAGCAGCCAGGAGGGACAGGGGGCAGGTGGCTACACCTTC.

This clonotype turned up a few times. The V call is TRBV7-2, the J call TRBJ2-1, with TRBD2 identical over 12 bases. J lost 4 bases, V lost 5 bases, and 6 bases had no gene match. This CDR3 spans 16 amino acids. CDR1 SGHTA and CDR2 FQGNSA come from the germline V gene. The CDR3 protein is CASSPSLAGGYNEQFF. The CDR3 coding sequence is TGTGCCAGCAGCCCTTCTCTAGCGGGAGGGTACAATGAGCAGTTCTTC. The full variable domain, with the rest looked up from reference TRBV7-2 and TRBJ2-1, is GAGVSQSPSNKVTEKGKDVELRCDPISGHTALYWYRQSLGQGLEFLIYFQGNSAPDKSGLPSDRFSAERTGGSVSTLTIQRTQQEDSAVYLCASSPSLAGGYNEQFFGPGTRLTVL.

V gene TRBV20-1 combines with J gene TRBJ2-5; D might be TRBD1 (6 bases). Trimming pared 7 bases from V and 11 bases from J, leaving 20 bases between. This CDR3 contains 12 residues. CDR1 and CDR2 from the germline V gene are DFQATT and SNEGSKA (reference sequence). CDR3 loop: CSGAGAVNEQYF. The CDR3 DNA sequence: TGCAGTGGGGCAGGGGCCGTCAATGAGCAGTACTTC.

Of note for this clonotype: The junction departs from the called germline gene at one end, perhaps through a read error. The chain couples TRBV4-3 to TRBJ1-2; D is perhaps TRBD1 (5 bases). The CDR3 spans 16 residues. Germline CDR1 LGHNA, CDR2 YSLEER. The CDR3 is CASSQDGGAQRDGCTF. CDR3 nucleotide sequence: TGCGCCAGCAGCCAAGATGGTGGAGCTCAAAGGGACGGCTGCACCTTC.

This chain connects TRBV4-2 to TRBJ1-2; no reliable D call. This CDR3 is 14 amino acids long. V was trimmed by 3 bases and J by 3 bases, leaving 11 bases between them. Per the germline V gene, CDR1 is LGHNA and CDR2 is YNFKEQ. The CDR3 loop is CASSHPPPDYGYTF. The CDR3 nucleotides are TGTGCCAGCAGCCATCCCCCCCCGGACTATGGCTACACCTTC.

CDR3 loop: CASSRAGGPGEQFF. The CDR3 region has the DNA TGCGCCAGCAGCCGAGCGGGAGGGCCGGGGGAGCAGTTCTTC. V and J are TRBV5-1 and TRBJ2-1; 10 nucleotides line up with TRBD2. CDR1 SGHRS and CDR2 YFSETQ come from the germline V gene. The CDR3 is made up of 14 amino acids. Trimming at V came to 4 bases and at J to 10 bases, leaving 8 bases not matched to a gene.

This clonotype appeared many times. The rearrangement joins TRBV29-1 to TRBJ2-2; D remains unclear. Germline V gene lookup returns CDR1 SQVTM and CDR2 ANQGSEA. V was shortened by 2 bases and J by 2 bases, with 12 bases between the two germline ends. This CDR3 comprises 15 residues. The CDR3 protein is CSVESQLLNTGELFF. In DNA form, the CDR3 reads TGCAGCGTTGAATCACAGCTTCTAAACACCGGGGAGCTGTTTTTT.

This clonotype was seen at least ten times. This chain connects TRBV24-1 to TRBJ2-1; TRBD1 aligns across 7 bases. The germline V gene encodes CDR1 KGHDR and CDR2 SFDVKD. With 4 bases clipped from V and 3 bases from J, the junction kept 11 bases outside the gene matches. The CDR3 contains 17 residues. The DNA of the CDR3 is TGTGCCACCAGTGACGGTACCGGGACAGCGTTCTACAATGAGCAGTTCTTC. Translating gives CATSDGTGTAFYNEQFF.

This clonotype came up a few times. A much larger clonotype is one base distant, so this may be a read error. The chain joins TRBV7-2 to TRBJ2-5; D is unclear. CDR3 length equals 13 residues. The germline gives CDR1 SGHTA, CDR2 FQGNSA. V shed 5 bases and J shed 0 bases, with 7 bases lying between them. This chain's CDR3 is CASSVLYQETQYF. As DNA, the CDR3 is TGTGCCAGCAGCGTACTGTACCAAGAGACCCAGTACTTC.

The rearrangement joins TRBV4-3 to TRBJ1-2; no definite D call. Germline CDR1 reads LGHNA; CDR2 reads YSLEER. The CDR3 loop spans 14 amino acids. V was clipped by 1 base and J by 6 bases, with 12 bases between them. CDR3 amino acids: CASSQAKGGDGYTF. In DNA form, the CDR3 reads TGCGCCAGCAGCCAAGCCAAGGGTGGGGATGGCTACACCTTC.

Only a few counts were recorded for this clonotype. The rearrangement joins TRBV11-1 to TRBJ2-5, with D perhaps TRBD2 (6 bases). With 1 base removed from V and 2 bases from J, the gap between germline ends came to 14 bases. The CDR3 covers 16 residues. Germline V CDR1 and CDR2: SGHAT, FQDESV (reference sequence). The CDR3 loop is CASSLDDGGAQETQYF. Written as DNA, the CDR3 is TGTGCCAGCAGCTTAGATGACGGCGGGGCACAAGAGACCCAGTACTTC.

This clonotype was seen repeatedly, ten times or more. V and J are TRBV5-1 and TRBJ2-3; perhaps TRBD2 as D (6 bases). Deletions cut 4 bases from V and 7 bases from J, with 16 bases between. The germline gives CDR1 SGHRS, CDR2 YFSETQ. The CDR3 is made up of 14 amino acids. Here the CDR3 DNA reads TGCGCCAGCAGCCCCGAAGCGGGCGTAAATACGCAGTATTTT. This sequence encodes CASSPEAGVNTQYF.

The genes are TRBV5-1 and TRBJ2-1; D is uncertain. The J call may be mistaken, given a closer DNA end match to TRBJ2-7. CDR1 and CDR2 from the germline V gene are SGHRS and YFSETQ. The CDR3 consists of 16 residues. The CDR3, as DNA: TGCGCCAGCAGCTTGGTGGTGGGTATCTCCTACAATGAGCAGTACTTC. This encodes CASSLVVGISYNEQYF.

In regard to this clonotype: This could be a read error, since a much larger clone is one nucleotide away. CDR3 amino acids: CASSLWRDPGELFF. The CDR3 DNA follows: TGTGCCAGCAGCTTGTGGAGGGACCCCGGGGAGCTGTTTTTT. The chain employs TRBV5-6 and TRBJ2-2; TRBD2 might be the D (6 bases). The germline V gene has CDR1 SGHDT and CDR2 YYEEEE. Trimming took off 1 base at V and 6 bases at J, with 10 bases between the two ends. CDR3 length: 14 residues.

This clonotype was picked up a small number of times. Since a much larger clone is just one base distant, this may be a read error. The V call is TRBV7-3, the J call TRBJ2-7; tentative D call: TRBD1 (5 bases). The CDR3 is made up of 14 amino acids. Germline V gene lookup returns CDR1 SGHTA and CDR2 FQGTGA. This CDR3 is CAGSLFQGSYEQYF. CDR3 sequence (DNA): TGTGCCGGCAGCTTATTCCAGGGATCCTACGAGCAGTACTTC.

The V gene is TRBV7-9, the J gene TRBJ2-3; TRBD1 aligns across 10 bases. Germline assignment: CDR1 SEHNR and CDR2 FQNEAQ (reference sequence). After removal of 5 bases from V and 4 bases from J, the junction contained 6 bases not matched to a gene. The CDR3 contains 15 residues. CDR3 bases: TGTGCCAGCAGCGGGACAGGGGTTGGCCCAGATACGCAGTATTTT. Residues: CASSGTGVGPDTQYF.

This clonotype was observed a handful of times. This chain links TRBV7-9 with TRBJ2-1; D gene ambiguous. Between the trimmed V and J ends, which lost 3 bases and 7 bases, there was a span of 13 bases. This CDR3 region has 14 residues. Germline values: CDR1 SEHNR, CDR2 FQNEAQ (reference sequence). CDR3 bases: TGTGCCAGCAGCTTTCGAGGTTCATCGAATGAGCAGTTCTTC. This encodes CASSFRGSSNEQFF.

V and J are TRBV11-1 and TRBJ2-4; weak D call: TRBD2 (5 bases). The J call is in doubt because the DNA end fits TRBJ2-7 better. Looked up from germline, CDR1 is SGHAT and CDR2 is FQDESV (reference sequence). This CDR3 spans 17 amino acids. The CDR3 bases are TGTGCCAGCAGCTTAGGGACCGGGATTAGCCAGTACTACGAGCAGTACTTC. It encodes CASSLGTGISQYYEQYF.

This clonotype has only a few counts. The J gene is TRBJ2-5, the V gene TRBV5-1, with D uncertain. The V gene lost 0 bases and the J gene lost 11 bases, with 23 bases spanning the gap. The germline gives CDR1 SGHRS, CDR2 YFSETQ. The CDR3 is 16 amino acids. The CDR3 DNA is TGCGCCAGCAGCTTGGGGCTGGGCCGATTTTTGGATGAGCAGTACTTC. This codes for CASSLGLGRFLDEQYF.

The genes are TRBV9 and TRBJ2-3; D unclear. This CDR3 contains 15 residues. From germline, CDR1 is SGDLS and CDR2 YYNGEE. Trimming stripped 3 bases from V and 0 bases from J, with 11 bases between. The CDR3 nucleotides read TGTGCCAGCAGCGGACGCAGGTACAGCACAGATACGCAGTATTTT. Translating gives CASSGRRYSTDTQYF.

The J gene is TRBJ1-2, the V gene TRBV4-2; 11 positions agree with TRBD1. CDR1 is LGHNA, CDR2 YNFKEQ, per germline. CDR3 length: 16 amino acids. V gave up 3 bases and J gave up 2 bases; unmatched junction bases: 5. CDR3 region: CASSHDGTGGNYGYTF. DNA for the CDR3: TGTGCCAGCAGCCACGATGGGACAGGGGGAAACTATGGCTACACCTTC.